Sequencing of this TCR beta chain was carried out in a study of T-cell reconstitution after alpha-beta-depleted transplantation in children. The table lists this clonotype with a few counts. CDR3 length equals 12 residues. A library of TCRbeta sequences, prepared with unique molecular identifiers, was generated. TCRdb passed the PCR reads through MiXCR, listing each CDR3 protein once. The sample lists 500,000 to 600,000 distinct CDR3 sequences, 15% to 20% occurring once. This chain uses TRBV21-1 with TRBJ2-4. TRBV21-1 is a pseudogene. The receptor was isolated from a human donor who donated a stem cell graft to a child with acute lymphoblastic leukemia. Sample: PBMCs from the stem cell graft donor, taken from the stem cell graft. CDR3 bases: TGTGCCAGCAGCAATGTCAATACCATTCAGTACTTC. Its protein is CASSNVNTIQYF.